This T cell receptor beta chain was sequenced in a study of CD8 T cells in ankylosing spondylitis. General study results and limits: Earlier literature documents some of the motif variants in reactive arthritis synovial fluid and blood. From matched ankylosing spondylitis synovial fluid, disease-linked clones were reportedly recovered at significantly enriched levels. Disease-linked clones, CD8+, were relatively rare in peripheral blood. There was a TCR beta motif, made of 7 or 8 highly homologous variants, that appeared characteristic of ankylosing spondylitis blood.

5'-RACE, quantitative and with molecular barcodes, yielded the TCR beta libraries. TCRdb re-called the 5' RACE reads with MiXCR, one entry per CDR3 protein. This sample has around 390,000 distinct CDR3 sequences; 20% to 25% occur once, and the top ten carry roughly 16%. Germline CDR1 MGHRA, CDR2 YSYEKL. CDR3 length equals 15 residues. Germline trimming cut 4 bases from V and 9 bases from J; bases unmatched to any gene: 4. The sample holds a few counts of this clonotype. What it binds is unknown. The TCR was taken from a male donor with ankylosing spondylitis. The specimen sequenced was blood, either unsorted or a sorted T cell fraction (not recorded which). The J gene is TRBJ2-1, the V gene TRBV4-1, with 15 bases fitting TRBD2. The CDR3 loop reads CASSRTSGRVGEQFF. The CDR3 region has the DNA TGCGCCAGCAGCCGGACTAGCGGGAGGGTGGGTGAGCAGTTCTTC.